This T cell receptor beta chain was captured by sequencing in a study of CD8+ T cells in alopecia areata. General study results and limits: The study also sequences resident alphabeta T cells of normal skin in scalp samples. For lesional scalp, especially alopecia totalis/universalis, clonality was higher than in normal scalp. Uncertainty remains about how baseline CD8+ expansion links to response, with one nonresponder.

Extracted from the samples, RNA was reverse transcribed into cDNA to serve as the sequencing template. The data were produced by immunoSEQ multiplex PCR, yet TCRdb's version contains in-frame clones alone and is incomplete. The table lists 200,000 or so clones, roughly 50% of them singletons. V was pared by 5 bases and J by 11 bases, with 15 bases between. Germline lookup yields CDR1 SEHNR and CDR2 FQNEAQ (reference sequence). This CDR3 has 12 amino acids. As for treatment: oral pan-JAK inhibitor, 5-10 mg twice daily. This clone was counted once. Its antigen is unknown. The V call is TRBV7-9, the J call TRBJ1-1; D is possibly TRBD1 (6 bases). The sample consisted of CD4+ T cells sorted from blood, taken at week 24, from a patient treated with tofacitinib. The origin of this receptor is a human donor with alopecia areata. The CDR3 DNA reads TGTGCCAGCAGCCTCCAGGGGACGGACGCTTTCTTT. This codes for CASSLQGTDAFF.